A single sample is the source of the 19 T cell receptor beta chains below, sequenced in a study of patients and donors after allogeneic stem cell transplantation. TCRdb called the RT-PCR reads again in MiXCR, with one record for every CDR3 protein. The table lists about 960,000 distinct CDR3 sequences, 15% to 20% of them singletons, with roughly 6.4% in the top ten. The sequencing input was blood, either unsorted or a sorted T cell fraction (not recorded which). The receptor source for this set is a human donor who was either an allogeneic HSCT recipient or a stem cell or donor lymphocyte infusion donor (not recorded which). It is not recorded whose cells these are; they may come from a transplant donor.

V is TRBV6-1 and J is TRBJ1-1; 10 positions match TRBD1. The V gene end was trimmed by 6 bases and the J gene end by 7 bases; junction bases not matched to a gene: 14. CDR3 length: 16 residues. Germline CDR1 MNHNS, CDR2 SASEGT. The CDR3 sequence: CASSYTRDRGFGEAFF. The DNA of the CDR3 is TGTGCCAGCAGCTATACCCGGGACAGGGGATTTGGTGAAGCTTTCTTT.

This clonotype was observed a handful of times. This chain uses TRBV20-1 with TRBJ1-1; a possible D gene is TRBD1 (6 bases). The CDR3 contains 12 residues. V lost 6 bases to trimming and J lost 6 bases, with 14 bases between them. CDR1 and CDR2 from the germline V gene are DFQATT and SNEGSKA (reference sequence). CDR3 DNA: TGCAGTGCCAATCGGGGGGCAGCTGAAGCTTTCTTT. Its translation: CSANRGAAEAFF.

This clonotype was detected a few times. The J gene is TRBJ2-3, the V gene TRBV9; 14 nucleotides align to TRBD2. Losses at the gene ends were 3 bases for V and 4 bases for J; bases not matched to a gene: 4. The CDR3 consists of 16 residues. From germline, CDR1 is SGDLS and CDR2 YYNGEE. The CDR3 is CASSATSGGGPDTQYF. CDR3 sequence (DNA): TGTGCCAGCAGCGCGACTAGCGGGGGGGGACCAGATACGCAGTATTTT.

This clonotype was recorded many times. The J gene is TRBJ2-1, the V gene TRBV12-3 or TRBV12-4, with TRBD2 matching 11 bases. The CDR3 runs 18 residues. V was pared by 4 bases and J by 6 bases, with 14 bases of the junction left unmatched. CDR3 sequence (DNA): TGTGCCAGCAGTTCCCTTAGGACCCTAGCGGGAGGTAGCAATGAGCAGTTCTTC. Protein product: CASSSLRTLAGGSNEQFF.

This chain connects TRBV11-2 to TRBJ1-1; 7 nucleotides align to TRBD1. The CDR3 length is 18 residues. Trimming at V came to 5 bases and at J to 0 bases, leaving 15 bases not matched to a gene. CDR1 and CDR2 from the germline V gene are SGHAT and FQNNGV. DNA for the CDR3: TGTGCCAGCAGCACTAGAGGTATACAGGGGAACATGAACACTGAAGCTTTCTTT. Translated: CASSTRGIQGNMNTEAFF.

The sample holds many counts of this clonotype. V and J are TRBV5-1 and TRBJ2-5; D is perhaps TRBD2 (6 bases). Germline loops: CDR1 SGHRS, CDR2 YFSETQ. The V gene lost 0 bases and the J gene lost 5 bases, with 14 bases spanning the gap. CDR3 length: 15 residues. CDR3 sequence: CASSLDGTSRETQYF. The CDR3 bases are TGCGCCAGCAGCTTGGACGGTACTAGCAGGGAGACCCAGTACTTC.

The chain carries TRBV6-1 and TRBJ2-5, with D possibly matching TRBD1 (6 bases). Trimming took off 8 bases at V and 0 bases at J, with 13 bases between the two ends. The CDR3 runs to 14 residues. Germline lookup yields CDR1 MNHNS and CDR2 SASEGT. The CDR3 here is CASFPWDNQETQYF. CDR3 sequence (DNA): TGTGCCAGCTTCCCCTGGGACAACCAAGAGACCCAGTACTTC.

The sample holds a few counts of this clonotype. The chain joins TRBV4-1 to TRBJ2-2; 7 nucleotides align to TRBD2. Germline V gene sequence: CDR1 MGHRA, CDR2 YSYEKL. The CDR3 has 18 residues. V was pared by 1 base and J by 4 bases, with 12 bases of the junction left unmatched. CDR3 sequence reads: CASSQVFGRDRGTGELFF. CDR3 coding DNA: TGCGCCAGCAGCCAAGTATTTGGGAGGGATCGTGGCACCGGGGAGCTGTTTTTT.

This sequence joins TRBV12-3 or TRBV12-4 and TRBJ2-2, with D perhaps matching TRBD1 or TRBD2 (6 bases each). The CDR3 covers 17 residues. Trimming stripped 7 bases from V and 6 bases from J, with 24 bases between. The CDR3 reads CASTRSLPGALSGELFF. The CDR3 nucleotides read TGTGCCAGCACCAGATCCCTACCGGGGGCGTTGTCCGGGGAGCTGTTTTTT.

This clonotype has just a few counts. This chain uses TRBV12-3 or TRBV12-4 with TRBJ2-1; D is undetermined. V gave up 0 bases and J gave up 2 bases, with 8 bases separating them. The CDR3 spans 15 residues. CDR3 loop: CASSLAGDPYNEQFF. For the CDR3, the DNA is TGTGCCAGCAGTTTAGCTGGGGATCCCTACAATGAGCAGTTCTTC.

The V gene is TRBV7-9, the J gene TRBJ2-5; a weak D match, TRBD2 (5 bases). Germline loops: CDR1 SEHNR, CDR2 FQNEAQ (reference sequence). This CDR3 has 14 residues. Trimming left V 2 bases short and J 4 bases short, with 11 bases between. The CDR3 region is CASSLTMDLETQYF. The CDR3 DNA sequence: TGTGCCAGCAGCTTAACAATGGACTTAGAGACCCAGTACTTC. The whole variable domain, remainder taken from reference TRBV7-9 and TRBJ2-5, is DTGVSQNPRHKITKRGQNVTFRCDPISEHNRLYWYRQTLGQGPEFLTYFQNEAQLEKSRLLSDRFSAERPKGSFSTLEIQRTEQGDSAMYLCASSLTMDLETQYFGPGTRLLVL.

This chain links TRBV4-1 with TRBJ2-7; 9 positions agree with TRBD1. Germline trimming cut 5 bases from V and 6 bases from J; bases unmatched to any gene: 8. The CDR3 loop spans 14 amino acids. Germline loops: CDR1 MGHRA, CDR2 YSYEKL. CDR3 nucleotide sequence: TGCGCCAGCAGCAATCCGGGACAGGGAACCGAGCAGTACTTC. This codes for CASSNPGQGTEQYF.

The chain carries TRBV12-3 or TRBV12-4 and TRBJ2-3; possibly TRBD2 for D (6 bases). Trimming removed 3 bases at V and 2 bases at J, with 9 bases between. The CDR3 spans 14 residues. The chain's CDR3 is CASSFGLLTDTQYF. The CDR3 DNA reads TGTGCCAGCAGTTTCGGACTACTCACAGATACGCAGTATTTT.

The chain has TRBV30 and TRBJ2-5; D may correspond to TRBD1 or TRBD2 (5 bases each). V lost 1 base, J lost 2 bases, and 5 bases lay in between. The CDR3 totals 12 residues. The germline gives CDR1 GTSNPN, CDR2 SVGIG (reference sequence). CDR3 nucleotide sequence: TGTGCCTGGAGTGGGGGGCAAGAGACCCAGTACTTC. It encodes CAWSGGQETQYF.

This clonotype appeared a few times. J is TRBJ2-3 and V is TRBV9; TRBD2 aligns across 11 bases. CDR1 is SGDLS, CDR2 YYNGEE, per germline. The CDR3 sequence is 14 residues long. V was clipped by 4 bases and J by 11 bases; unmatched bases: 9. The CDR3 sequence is CASSPGLAANEQYF. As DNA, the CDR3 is TGTGCCAGCAGCCCGGGACTAGCGGCAAACGAGCAGTATTTT.

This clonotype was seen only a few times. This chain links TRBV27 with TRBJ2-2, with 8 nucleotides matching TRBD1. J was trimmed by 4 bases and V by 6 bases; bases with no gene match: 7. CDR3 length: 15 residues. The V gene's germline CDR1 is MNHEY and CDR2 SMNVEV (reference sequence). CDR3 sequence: CASRTGASITGELFF. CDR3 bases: TGTGCCAGCAGGACAGGGGCGAGTATCACCGGGGAGCTGTTTTTT.

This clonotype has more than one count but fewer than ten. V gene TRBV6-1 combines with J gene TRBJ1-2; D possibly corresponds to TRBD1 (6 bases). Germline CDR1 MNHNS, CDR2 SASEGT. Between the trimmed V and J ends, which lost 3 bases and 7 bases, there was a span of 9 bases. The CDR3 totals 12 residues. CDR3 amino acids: CASSDRGAGYTF. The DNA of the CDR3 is TGTGCCAGCAGTGACAGGGGAGCTGGCTACACCTTC.

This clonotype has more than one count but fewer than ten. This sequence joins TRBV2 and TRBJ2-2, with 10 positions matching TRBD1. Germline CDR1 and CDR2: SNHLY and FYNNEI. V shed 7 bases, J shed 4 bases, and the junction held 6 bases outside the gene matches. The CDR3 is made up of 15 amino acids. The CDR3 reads CASNDRGLITGELFF. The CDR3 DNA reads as TGTGCCAGCAATGACAGGGGGCTTATCACCGGGGAGCTGTTTTTT.

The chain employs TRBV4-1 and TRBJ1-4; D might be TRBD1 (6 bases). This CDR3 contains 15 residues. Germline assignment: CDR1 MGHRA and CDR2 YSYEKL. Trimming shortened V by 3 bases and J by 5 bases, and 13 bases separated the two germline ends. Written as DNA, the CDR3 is TGCGCCAGCAGCCAGGCCGGACAGAGAAATGAAAAACTGTTTTTT. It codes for CASSQAGQRNEKLFF.